This T cell receptor (beta chain) derives from a study of cytomegalovirus exposure and HLA in healthy donors. General study findings and limits: In an earlier analysis, in about 530 donors, most V segments appeared productive either ~87% or ~30% of the time.

The germline V gene has CDR1 SNHLY and CDR2 FYNNEI. The ends were cut back, 10 bases at V and 0 bases at J, with 22 bases in the middle. The CDR3 covers 17 residues. PCR primers comprised 60 Vbeta and 13 Jbeta primers. Data came from immunoSEQ multiplex PCR; TCRdb stores just in-frame clones and leaves some out. The table shows fewer than 200,000 clones, with roughly 78% occurring only once. A remark on this clone: Its matching antigen is unknown.

The rearrangement links TRBV2 to TRBJ2-1; D possibly corresponds to TRBD2 (6 bases). The sample comprised PBMCs. The TCR was taken from a boy younger than 18 in good health and CMV-seronegative. The CDR3 DNA sequence: TGTGCCATCGAGGGGACTGAGTGGGGGAGCTCCTACAATGAGCAGTTCTTC. Translating it yields CAIEGTEWGSSYNEQFF.